The 7 T cell receptor beta chains in this list originate from one sample, sequenced in a study of T-cell memory formation after mild COVID-19. TCRdb fed the 5' RACE reads into MiXCR, producing one record per CDR3 protein. This table has roughly 320,000 distinct CDR3 sequences, 28% appearing once. The sample was PBMCs or a T cell subset sorted from them (not recorded which). These receptors were obtained from an adult woman who had mild COVID-19 (a few samples of this study predate the infection). Cell type and time point are not known.

The J gene is TRBJ2-1, the V gene TRBV4-1; 9 nucleotides agree with TRBD2. In germline, CDR1 is MGHRA, CDR2 YSYEKL. The CDR3 has 17 amino acids. With V trimmed by 3 bases and J by 1 base, 7 bases remained unmatched. The CDR3 protein is CASSQGLAGKSYNEQFF. In DNA form, the CDR3 reads TGCGCCAGCAGCCAGGGGCTAGCGGGGAAGTCCTACAATGAGCAGTTCTTC.

The rearrangement joins TRBV4-2 to TRBJ2-7, with TRBD2 matching 10 bases. Unmatched junction bases numbered 9, after V lost 0 bases and J lost 4 bases. Germline V gene lookup returns CDR1 LGHNA and CDR2 YNFKEQ. The CDR3 has 17 amino acids. The CDR3, as DNA: TGTGCCAGCAGCCAAGAAAGCGGGAGGGCCAGTTTTTACGAGCAGTACTTC. Translation: CASSQESGRASFYEQYF.

This chain connects TRBV19 to TRBJ1-2; no firm D call. The CDR3 extends over 17 amino acids. V lost 5 bases and J 4 bases, leaving 23 bases between the germline ends. Germline V CDR1 and CDR2: LNHDA, SQIVND (reference sequence). CDR3 region: CASSPAAVMRAAYGYTF. The CDR3 bases are TGTGCCAGTAGTCCCGCCGCGGTTATGAGGGCGGCCTATGGCTACACCTTC.

The chain employs TRBV7-3 and TRBJ1-1, with D uncertain. The length of the CDR3 is 13 residues. Trimming removed 5 bases from V and 8 bases from J, with 15 bases in between. Germline assignment: CDR1 SGHTA and CDR2 FQGTGA. The CDR3 coding sequence is TGTGCCAGCAGCCCCACCCCTCTAACCGAAGCTTTCTTT. Translating it yields CASSPTPLTEAFF.

This chain connects TRBV7-3 to TRBJ2-7; 8 nucleotides line up with TRBD1. V was clipped by 2 bases and J by 1 base; unmatched bases: 4. Germline CDR1 SGHTA, CDR2 FQGTGA. The CDR3 covers 15 residues. CDR3 DNA sequence: TGTGCCAGCAGCTTAGGACGGACAGGGTCCTACGAGCAGTACTTC. Residues: CASSLGRTGSYEQYF.

This chain joins TRBV4-1 and TRBJ1-6; possible D gene TRBD1, 5 bases. CDR1 and CDR2 (germline): MGHRA, YSYEKL. The CDR3 sequence is 19 residues long. The V end was cut by 6 bases, the J end by 6 bases, with 27 bases between. Here the CDR3 DNA reads TGCGCCAGCAGTCAACGAAGAATAGACAGCAGCTTCGGTAATTCACCCCTCCACTTT. Its protein is CASSQRRIDSSFGNSPLHF.

This clonotype has more than one count but fewer than ten. The gene calls are TRBV6-2 or TRBV6-3 and TRBJ2-3, with 7 bases lining up with TRBD2. The length of the CDR3 is 14 residues. The V and J ends lost 7 bases and 6 bases, in that order; junction bases with no gene match: 10. Germline loops: CDR1 MNHEY, CDR2 SVGEGT. CDR3 bases: TGTGCCAGCACCCCCGGCGGGAGCTTGGATACGCAGTATTTT. Translation: CASTPGGSLDTQYF.